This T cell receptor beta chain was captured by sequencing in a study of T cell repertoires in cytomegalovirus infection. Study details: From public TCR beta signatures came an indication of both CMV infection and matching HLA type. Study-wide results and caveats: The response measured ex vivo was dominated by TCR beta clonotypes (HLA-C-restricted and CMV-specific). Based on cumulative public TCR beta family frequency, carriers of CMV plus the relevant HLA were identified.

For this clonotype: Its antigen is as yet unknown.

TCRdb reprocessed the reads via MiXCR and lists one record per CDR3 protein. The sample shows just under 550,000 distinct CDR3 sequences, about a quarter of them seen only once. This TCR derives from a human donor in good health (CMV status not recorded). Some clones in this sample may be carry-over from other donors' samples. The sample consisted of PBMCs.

This CDR3 reads CASSLDPFINTEAFF. In DNA, the CDR3 is TGTGCCAGCAGCTTAGACCCCTTTATTAACACTGAAGCTTTCTTT. The rearrangement uses TRBV7-2 and TRBJ1-1; D gene uncertain. The germline CDR1 and CDR2 sequences are SGHTA and FQGNSA. The V gene lost 1 base and the J gene lost 2 bases, with 11 bases spanning the gap. The CDR3 runs 15 residues.